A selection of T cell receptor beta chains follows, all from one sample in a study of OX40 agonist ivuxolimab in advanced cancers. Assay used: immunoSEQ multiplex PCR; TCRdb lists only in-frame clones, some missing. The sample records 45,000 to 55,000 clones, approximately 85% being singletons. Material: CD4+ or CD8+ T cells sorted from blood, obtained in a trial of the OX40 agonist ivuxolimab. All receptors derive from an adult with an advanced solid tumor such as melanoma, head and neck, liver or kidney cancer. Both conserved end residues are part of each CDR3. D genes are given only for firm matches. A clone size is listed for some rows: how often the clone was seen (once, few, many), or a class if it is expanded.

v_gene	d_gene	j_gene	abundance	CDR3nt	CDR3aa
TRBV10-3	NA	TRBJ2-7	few	TGTGCCATCAGTGTGGAACAGTACACCTACGAGCAGTACTTC	CAISVEQYTYEQYF
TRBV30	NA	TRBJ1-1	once	TGTGCCTGGAGGGTATGGGAGAACACTGAAGCTTTCTTT	CAWRVWENTEAFF
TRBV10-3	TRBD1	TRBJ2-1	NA	TGTGCCATCAGTGAGGGACAGGGGAACTATTACAATGAGCAGTTCTTC	CAISEGQGNYYNEQFF
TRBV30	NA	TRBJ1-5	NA	TGTGCCTGGAGTGTACTAAGAAGGAATCAGCCCCAGCATTTT	CAWSVLRRNQPQHF
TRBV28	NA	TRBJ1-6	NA	TGTGCCAGCTCCCTCGGGGCAGGGTCCATTGTCCACTTT	CASSLGAGSIVHF
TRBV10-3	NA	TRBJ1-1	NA	TGTGCCATCAGTGACGGGACAAAGAACACTGAAGCTTTCTTT	CAISDGTKNTEAFF
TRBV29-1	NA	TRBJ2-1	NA	TGCAGCGCCCGACAGGCTGGGGATGAGCAGTTCTTC	CSARQAGDEQFF
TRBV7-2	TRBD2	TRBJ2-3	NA	TGTGCCAGCAGCTACTTAGCGGGGGGTTTTACCGCCGCAGATACGCAGTATTTT	CASSYLAGGFTAADTQYF
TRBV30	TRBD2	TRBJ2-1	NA	TGTGCCCGGCGGTTAGCGGGACCCCACAATGAGCAGTTCTTC	CARRLAGPHNEQFF
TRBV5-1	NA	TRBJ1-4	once	TGCGCCAGCAGCTTTTGGGGGGCGGAGGGTGAAAAACTGTTTTTT	CASSFWGAEGEKLFF
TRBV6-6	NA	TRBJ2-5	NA	TGTGCCAGCAGTACCCACAGGGGGGGTCAGGAGACCCAGTACTTC	CASSTHRGGQETQYF
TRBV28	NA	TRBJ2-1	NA	TGTGCCAGCAGTTTGAAGGCGGAGGGGGATGAGCAGTTCTTC	CASSLKAEGDEQFF
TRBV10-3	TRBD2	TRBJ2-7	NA	TGTGCCATCAGCCCGGTGCCAGCGGGAGACGTCGAGCAGTACTTC	CAISPVPAGDVEQYF
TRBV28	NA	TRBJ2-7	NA	TGTGCCAGCAACCTTCCGGACAGCCCCTACGAGCAGTACTTC	CASNLPDSPYEQYF
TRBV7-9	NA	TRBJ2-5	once	TGTGCCAGCAGCACCGCCTTGGGGACCCAGTACTTC	CASSTALGTQYF
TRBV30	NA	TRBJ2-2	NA	TGTGCCTGGGAGAGACAGATGAACACCGGGGAGCTGTTTTTT	CAWERQMNTGELFF
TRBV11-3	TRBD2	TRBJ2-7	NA	TGTGCCAGCAGCTTAAGGCCGGGGACTAGCGGGACCTACGAGCAGTACTTC	CASSLRPGTSGTYEQYF